This entry lists 3 T cell receptor beta chains sequenced from one sample in a study of T cell responses to AZD1222 COVID-19 vaccine. Some clones are missing from TCRdb's copy, which holds only in-frame ones; the method was immunoSEQ multiplex PCR. The table records under 70,000 clones, 80% to 90% of them present only once. Sequencing was performed on peripheral blood, taken on day 0 of AZD1222 vaccination. Receptors were obtained from an adult in good health.

The chain employs TRBV7-6 and TRBJ2-7, with 10 nucleotides matching TRBD2. The J segment lost 1 base and the V segment lost 4 bases, leaving 4 bases of the junction unmatched. This CDR3 region has 15 residues. CDR1 and CDR2 (germline): SGHVS, FNYEAQ. The chain's CDR3 is CASSSLAGGSYEQYF. The CDR3, as DNA: TGTGCCAGCAGCTCTTTAGCGGGAGGATCCTACGAGCAGTACTTC. The variable domain in full, with the rest retrieved from reference TRBV7-6 and TRBJ2-7, is GAGVSQSPRYKVTKRGQDVALRCDPISGHVSLYWYRQALGQGPEFLTYFNYEAQQDKSGLPNDRFSAERPEGSISTLTIQRTEQRDSAMYRCASSSLAGGSYEQYFGPGTRLTVT.

The chain combines TRBV6-2 or TRBV6-3 with TRBJ1-5; unclear D gene. The V end was cut by 6 bases, the J end by 2 bases, with 14 bases between. This CDR3 is 15 amino acids long. Germline-derived CDR1 and CDR2 are MNHEY and SVGEGT. The DNA for the CDR3 is TGTGCCAGCAGCCCTGCCCGACATGGCAATCAGCCCCAGCATTTT. It yields the protein CASSPARHGNQPQHF.

J is TRBJ1-1 and V is TRBV7-9; the D gene is possibly TRBD1 (5 bases). Germline lookup yields CDR1 SEHNR and CDR2 FQNEAQ (reference sequence). V lost 5 bases, J lost 4 bases, and 20 bases lay in between. The CDR3 is made up of 16 amino acids. The CDR3, as DNA: TGTGCCAGCAGCACCCGGACCGGGACCTCCGGCACTGAAGCTTTCTTT. Protein: CASSTRTGTSGTEAFF.